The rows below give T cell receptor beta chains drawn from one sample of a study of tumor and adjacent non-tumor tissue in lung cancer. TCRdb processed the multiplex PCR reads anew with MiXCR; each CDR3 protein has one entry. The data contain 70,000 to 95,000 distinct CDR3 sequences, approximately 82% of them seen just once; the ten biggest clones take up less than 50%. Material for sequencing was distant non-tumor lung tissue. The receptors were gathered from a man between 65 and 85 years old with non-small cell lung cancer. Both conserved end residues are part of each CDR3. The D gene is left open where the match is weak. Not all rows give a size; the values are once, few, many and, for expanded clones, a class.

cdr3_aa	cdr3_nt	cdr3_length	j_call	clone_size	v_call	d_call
CSVSGQGFGYIF	TGCAGCGTTTCCGGACAGGGGTTTGGATACATCTTC	12	TRBJ1-2	NA	TRBV29-1	TRBD1
CDSNPGRTEQYF	TGTGACAGCAACCCGGGTAGGACAGAGCAGTACTTC	12	TRBJ2-7	few	TRBV11-2	NA
CASSQDSSWGQQETQYF	TGCGCCAGCAGCCAAGATTCCTCGTGGGGGCAACAAGAGACCCAGTACTTC	17	TRBJ2-5	NA	TRBV4-1	NA
CASSFVGDDQPQHF	TGTGCCAGCAGCTTCGTAGGGGATGATCAGCCCCAGCATTTT	14	TRBJ1-5	NA	TRBV11-2	NA
CSARDGSWGKNIYF	TGCAGTGCTAGGGACGGGTCCTGGGGAAAAAACATATATTTT	14	TRBJ1-3	once	TRBV20-1	NA
CNSSLTWTRRETQYF	TGTAACAGCAGCTTAACTTGGACCCGGAGGGAGACCCAGTACTTC	15	TRBJ2-5	NA	TRBV11-2	NA
CASRLAASGVSFNEQFF	TGTGCCAGCAGGTTGGCTGCTAGCGGGGTGTCGTTCAATGAGCAATTCTTC	17	TRBJ2-1	NA	TRBV5-5	TRBD2
CARSFSPRGNTEVFF	TGTGCCAGGAGTTTCTCGCCCCGGGGGAACACTGAAGTTTTCTTT	15	TRBJ1-1	NA	TRBV6-5	NA
CVCSYFGGLNGYTF	TGTGTCTGCAGTTATTTTGGGGGGTTGAATGGTTACACCTTC	14	TRBJ1-2	NA	TRBV6-5	NA
CASSLQDSYDYTF	TGTGCCAGCAGTTTACAGGATAGCTATGACTACACCTTC	13	TRBJ1-2	NA	TRBV6-6	NA
CASSRTGRIGKLFF	TGTGCCAGCAGTAGGACAGGGCGCATCGGGAAGCTGTTTTTT	14	TRBJ2-2	NA	TRBV10-1	TRBD1
CASSGLGGVVDTQYF	TGTGCCAGCAGCGGGCTAGGGGGAGTGGTGGACACCCAGTATTTC	15	TRBJ2-5	NA	TRBV12-3/TRBV12-4	NA
CASSLDRSSYNEQFF	TGTGCCAGCAGTTTGGACAGGTCATCCTATAATGAGCAGTTCTTC	15	TRBJ2-1	NA	TRBV6-5	TRBD1
CANRPGQVNYDYTF	TGTGCCAACAGGCCGGGACAGGTGAACTATGACTACACCTTC	14	TRBJ1-2	NA	TRBV12-3/TRBV12-4	TRBD1
CASQGGGSEEQYF	TGCGCCAGCCAAGGAGGGGGTTCTGAAGAGCAGTACTTC	13	TRBJ2-7	NA	TRBV4-1	NA
CANSPGVGTGELFF	TGTGCCAACAGTCCTGGGGTGGGGACCGGGGAGCTGTTTTTT	14	TRBJ2-2	few	TRBV6-5	NA
CTSRYSGESQYF	TGCACCAGCAGGTACAGTGGGGAGAGCCAGTACTTC	12	TRBJ2-5	NA	TRBV5-1	NA
CACSPPYSDEQFF	TGTGCCTGCAGTCCACCCTACTCCGACGAGCAGTTCTTC	13	TRBJ2-1	NA	TRBV7-8	NA
CDSSLVSTEKQYF	TGTGACAGCAGCTTGGTCAGTACGGAGAAACAGTACTTC	13	TRBJ2-5	many	TRBV5-5	NA
CASNHGQGSEDTQYF	TGTGCCAGCAACCATGGACAGGGAAGCGAAGATACGCAGTATTTT	15	TRBJ2-3	NA	TRBV6-6	TRBD1
CASRPFVCQRIEAFF	TGTGCCAGCCGACCTTTTGTGTGTCAAAGAATAGAAGCTTTCTTT	15	TRBJ1-1	NA	TRBV6-2/TRBV6-3	NA
CTSRRDKTTNERLFF	TGCACTAGCAGGCGGGACAAAACAACTAATGAAAGACTGTTTTTT	15	TRBJ1-4	NA	TRBV4-1	NA
CAISDYDGGRALGGNSQYF	TGTGCCATCAGTGATTATGATGGCGGGAGGGCCCTCGGAGGGAACAGTCAGTACTTC	19	TRBJ2-4	NA	TRBV10-3	TRBD2
CASSEALGLHDPNSPLHF	TGTGCCAGCAGTGAAGCTTTGGGACTGCACGATCCTAATTCACCTCTCCACTTT	18	TRBJ1-6	once	TRBV6-1	NA
CASRLARGDQFF	TGTGCTAGCAGATTAGCTCGGGGGGACCAGTTCTTC	12	TRBJ2-1	NA	TRBV6-5	TRBD2
CASSQEDSGGAWETEYF	TGCGCCAGCAGCCAAGAGGATAGCGGGGGGGCCTGGGAAACCGAGTACTTC	17	TRBJ2-5	NA	TRBV4-1	TRBD2
CASSLGQLSFEQYF	TGCGCCAGCAGCTTGGGACAGCTCTCTTTTGAGCAGTACTTC	14	TRBJ2-7	few	TRBV5-1	NA
CTSNYSHRPASYGYTF	TGTACCAGCAATTACTCGCACAGACCCGCTAGCTATGGCTACACCTTC	16	TRBJ1-2	NA	TRBV6-5	NA
CAISSNSSRGGTYNAQFF	TGTGCCATCAGTTCCAATTCCTCTCGGGGGGGAACCTACAATGCGCAGTTCTTC	18	TRBJ2-1	NA	TRBV10-3	TRBD2
CVSSIASGDTQYF	TGTGTCAGTAGTATAGCCTCGGGGGATACGCAGTATTTT	13	TRBJ2-3	few	TRBV19	NA
CASSTRSGRTTYEQYF	TGTGCCAGCAGCACCCGTAGCGGGAGGACAACCTACGAGCAGTACTTC	16	TRBJ2-7	few	TRBV11-3	TRBD2
CASNLTWNTWELFF	TGTGCCAGCAACTTGACTTGGAACACCTGGGAGCTGTTTTTT	14	TRBJ2-2	NA	TRBV11-1	NA
CVSSYPVSSGLDTEAFF	TGTGTCAGCAGTTACCCCGTTAGCTCCGGGTTAGACACTGAAGCTTTCTTT	17	TRBJ1-1	NA	TRBV6-6	NA
CASSHPRGGYEQYF	TGTGCCAGCAGCCACCCCAGAGGAGGCTACGAACAGTACTTC	14	TRBJ2-7	NA	TRBV2	NA
CASTLREVSTDTHYF	TGTGCCAGCACTCTTCGGGAAGTAAGCACAGATACGCATTATTTT	15	TRBJ2-3	NA	TRBV11-3	NA
CACMGQGAHEQYF	TGTGCCTGTATGGGACAGGGGGCCCACGAGCAGTACTTC	13	TRBJ2-7	NA	TRBV19	TRBD1
CTSRDLVGFTDTQYF	TGTACCAGCAGGGATCTAGTGGGATTCACAGATACGCAGTATTTT	15	TRBJ2-3	NA	TRBV12-3/TRBV12-4	NA
CASSQWTSGRADTRELLF	TGTGCCAGCAGCCAATGGACTAGCGGGAGGGCGGACACCAGGGAGCTTTTATTT	18	TRBJ2-2	NA	TRBV4-2	TRBD2
CSAQGVRGQETQYF	TGCAGTGCCCAGGGTGTTAGGGGGCAAGAGACCCAGTATTTC	14	TRBJ2-5	NA	TRBV20-1	TRBD1
CASSWLGETFETQYF	TGTGCCAGCAGCTGGCTAGGGGAGACGTTCGAGACCCAGTACTTC	15	TRBJ2-5	NA	TRBV13	NA
CASSESGGNIDSQYF	TGCGCCAGCAGTGAGAGCGGCGGGAACATAGATTCGCAGTATTTT	15	TRBJ2-3	NA	TRBV10-2	NA
CASSWWREFTGELFF	TGTGCCAGCTCCTGGTGGCGGGAATTCACCGGGGAACTGTTTTTT	15	TRBJ2-2	NA	TRBV6-5	NA
CASSLAGDYEQFF	TGTGCAAGCAGTTTAGCAGGGGATTATGAGCAGTTCTTC	13	TRBJ2-1	NA	TRBV12-3/TRBV12-4	NA
CASSWRVFGYGYTF	TGTGCCAGCAGTTGGAGGGTGTTCGGCTATGGCTACACCTTC	14	TRBJ1-2	once	TRBV12-3/TRBV12-4	NA
CTSMRLAGTQYF	TGTACCAGCATGAGACTTGCTGGGACTCAGTACTTC	12	TRBJ2-5	NA	TRBV6-2/TRBV6-3	NA
CANSSSLSDRINSPLHF	TGTGCCAACAGTTCTTCACTCTCGGACAGAATTAACTCACCCCTCCACTTT	17	TRBJ1-6	few	TRBV6-6	NA
CASSLYETGVNGYTF	TGTGCCAGTAGTTTATACGAGACAGGGGTAAATGGCTACACCTTC	15	TRBJ1-2	NA	TRBV12-3/TRBV12-4	TRBD1
CASSEGGTGVKGEQFF	TGCGCCAGCAGTGAGGGGGGTACGGGAGTAAAGGGGGAGCAGTTCTTC	16	TRBJ2-1	many	TRBV10-1	NA
CVSRRGGSRYRETQFF	TGTGTCAGTCGGCGTGGGGGATCGCGGTATCGAGAGACCCAGTTCTTC	16	TRBJ2-1	few	TRBV6-2/TRBV6-3	NA
CATSLSELTIF	TGTGCCACCAGCTTAAGCGAGCTCACCATCTTC	11	TRBJ2-7	NA	TRBV11-2	NA
CASSSMVGAYEQYF	TGTGCCAGCAGCTCAATGGTGGGAGCCTACGAGCAGTACTTC	14	TRBJ2-7	NA	TRBV11-3	NA
CASNLQGINNEQFF	TGTGCCAGCAACTTACAGGGGATCAATAATGAGCAGTTCTTC	14	TRBJ2-1	once	TRBV11-2	TRBD1
CSFVTGNGEELFF	TGCAGCTTCGTGACAGGGAATGGTGAAGAACTGTTTTTT	13	TRBJ1-4	NA	TRBV29-1	TRBD1
CASSEGWAMDQSQYF	TGTGCCAGCAGTGAAGGTTGGGCGATGGATCAGTCCCAGTATTTT	15	TRBJ2-3	NA	TRBV6-2/TRBV6-3	NA
CSAITTTSHEQYF	TGCAGTGCTATTACGACTACTTCCCACGAGCAGTACTTC	13	TRBJ2-7	few	TRBV20-1	NA
CATSHLRRGGNEQFF	TGTGCAACCAGTCATTTGCGGCGCGGGGGCAATGAGCAGTTCTTC	15	TRBJ2-1	NA	TRBV24-1	TRBD2
CSASGWDTQYF	TGCAGTGCTAGCGGCTGGGATACACAGTATTTT	11	TRBJ2-3	NA	TRBV20-1	NA
CAGSEAAGSNEEFF	TGTGCCGGCAGTGAAGCGGCAGGAAGCAATGAGGAGTTCTTC	14	TRBJ2-1	few	TRBV6-1	NA
CASSPVTENIQYF	TGTGCCAGCTCACCGGTGACAGAAAACATTCAGTACTTC	13	TRBJ2-4	many	TRBV18	NA